These 21 T cell receptor beta chains originate from one sample sequenced in a study of OX40 agonist ivuxolimab in advanced cancers. The protocol was immunoSEQ multiplex PCR, while the TCRdb copy is restricted to in-frame clones and leaves out a portion. The data contain tens of thousands of clones, roughly 81% of them seen just once; the ten biggest clones take up roughly a sixth. Specimen: CD4+ or CD8+ T cells sorted from blood, collected in a trial of the OX40 agonist ivuxolimab. These receptor sequences come from an adult with an advanced solid tumor such as melanoma, head and neck, liver or kidney cancer.

This chain joins TRBV4-2 and TRBJ1-1; 9 bases map to TRBD1. CDR1 and CDR2 from the germline V gene are LGHNA and YNFKEQ. The CDR3 has 14 residues. V shed 7 bases and J 4 bases; nucleotides not matched to a gene: 7. In DNA form, the CDR3 reads TGTGCCAGCACCTGGGGGACAGGGAGCACTGAAGCTTTCTTT. Translated, it gives CASTWGTGSTEAFF.

On this clone: This same CDR3 is encoded by further DNA sequences in the sample. The chain has TRBV27 and TRBJ2-4, with a possible D match to TRBD2 (5 bases). Germline CDR1 reads MNHEY; CDR2 reads SMNVEV (reference sequence). The CDR3 is made up of 11 amino acids. Trimming left V 11 bases short and J 7 bases short, with 12 bases between. The CDR3 sequence: CASGVGNIQYF. The CDR3, as DNA: TGTGCCTCCGGGGTGGGTAACATTCAGTACTTC.

The chain has TRBV10-3 and TRBJ1-2; D may be TRBD1 (5 bases). V was cut by 3 bases and J by 4 bases, with 12 bases left in between. The CDR3 loop spans 14 amino acids. The germline V gene has CDR1 ENHRY and CDR2 SYGVKD. The CDR3: CAISDGGVGYGYTF. The CDR3 DNA sequence: TGTGCCATCAGTGACGGGGGGGTGGGCTATGGCTACACCTTC.

V is TRBV5-5 and J is TRBJ2-1; D may match TRBD1 or TRBD2 (6 bases each). From germline, CDR1 is SGHKS and CDR2 YYEKEE (reference sequence). V shed 3 bases and J shed 8 bases, with 9 bases lying between them. This CDR3 has 12 amino acids. The CDR3: CASSYREDEQFF. CDR3 nucleotides: TGTGCCAGCAGCTACAGGGAGGATGAGCAGTTCTTC.

The CDR3 sequence: CASSEQGSANEKLFF. CDR3 DNA: TGTGCCAGCAGCGAGCAGGGGTCCGCTAATGAAAAACTGTTTTTT. The chain uses TRBV6-4 and TRBJ1-4, with D possibly being TRBD1 (6 bases). The CDR3 runs to 15 residues. V gave up 6 bases and J gave up 3 bases, with 14 bases separating them. Germline V gene lookup returns CDR1 MRHNA and CDR2 SNTAGT.

The chain has TRBV6-1 and TRBJ2-7; the match to TRBD1 covers 8 bases. V was pared by 3 bases and J by 2 bases, with 3 bases of the junction left unmatched. CDR1 and CDR2 (germline): MNHNS, SASEGT. The CDR3 has 14 residues. The CDR3 DNA reads as TGTGCCAGCAGTGAGGGACAGGTTCCCTACGAGCAGTACTTC. This gives the protein CASSEGQVPYEQYF.

The chain carries TRBV15 and TRBJ2-1; 10 nucleotides align to TRBD2. V shed 1 base, J shed 8 bases, and the junction held 14 bases outside the gene matches. CDR3 length equals 18 residues. The germline V gene encodes CDR1 LNHNV and CDR2 YYDKDF (reference sequence). The CDR3 loop reads CATSRVWWPSGSSYEQFF. CDR3 coding DNA: TGTGCCACCAGCAGAGTTTGGTGGCCTAGCGGGAGTTCATATGAGCAGTTCTTC.

The rearrangement links TRBV28 to TRBJ1-5, with TRBD1 as a possible D gene (6 bases). The CDR3 extends over 14 amino acids. Germline values: CDR1 MDHEN, CDR2 SYDVKM. Trimming removed 3 bases at V and 6 bases at J, with 12 bases between. This chain's CDR3 is CASSFWRGVQPQHF. DNA of the CDR3: TGTGCCAGCAGTTTTTGGAGGGGGGTTCAGCCCCAGCATTTT.

This sequence joins TRBV4-1 and TRBJ2-5; perhaps TRBD2 as D (6 bases). V gave up 0 bases and J gave up 1 base, with 9 bases separating them. CDR1 MGHRA and CDR2 YSYEKL come from the germline V gene. The CDR3 length is 15 residues. CDR3 DNA sequence: TGCGCCAGCAGCCAAGAACTAGCCCTCCAAGAGACCCAGTACTTC. Amino acid sequence: CASSQELALQETQYF.

The chain recombines TRBV12-5 with TRBJ1-1; maybe TRBD1 (5 bases). V was shortened by 3 bases and J by 6 bases, with 23 bases between the two germline ends. Germline CDR1 reads LGHNT; CDR2 reads FRNRAP. CDR3 size: 17 residues. CDR3 sequence (DNA): TGTGCTAGTGGTTTTATTTTGCAGGGCAGGGAGGTTTCTGAAGCTTTCTTT. This encodes CASGFILQGREVSEAFF.

The chain employs TRBV19 and TRBJ2-5; the match to TRBD2 covers 10 bases. The CDR3 covers 16 residues. CDR1 is LNHDA, CDR2 SQIVND, per germline (reference sequence). V was clipped by 5 bases and J by 9 bases; unmatched bases: 15. Here the CDR3 reads CASSLGTSGDLGAQYF. CDR3 DNA sequence: TGTGCCAGTAGTCTGGGAACTAGCGGGGATCTAGGGGCCCAGTACTTC.

The chain is built from TRBV7-8 and TRBJ1-6, with D hard to call. The CDR3 has 15 amino acids. CDR1 is SGHVS, CDR2 FQNEAQ, per germline. V lost 7 bases, J lost 0 bases, and 10 bases lay in between. CDR3 DNA sequence: TGTGCCAGCATAGAAGGGAGCTCCTATAATTCACCCCTCCACTTT. Protein sequence: CASIEGSSYNSPLHF.

This sequence joins TRBV4-1 and TRBJ2-3; a possible D gene is TRBD2 (6 bases). The CDR3 consists of 15 residues. The V gene's germline CDR1 is MGHRA and CDR2 YSYEKL. The ends were cut back, 1 base at V and 0 bases at J, with 8 bases in the middle. The CDR3 region has the DNA TGCGCCAGCAGCCAAGTTAGCGGTAGCACAGATACGCAGTATTTT. This encodes CASSQVSGSTDTQYF.

This clone was detected a few times. This rearrangement joins TRBV7-8 to TRBJ2-7, with unresolved D. Germline values: CDR1 SGHVS, CDR2 FQNEAQ. Trimming removed 5 bases from V and 4 bases from J, with 9 bases in between. CDR3 length equals 12 residues. This chain's CDR3 is CASSPSGYEQYF. DNA for the CDR3: TGTGCCAGCAGCCCCTCGGGTTACGAGCAGTACTTC.

The gene calls are TRBV7-6 and TRBJ1-2; D uncertain. Germline V gene data show CDR1 as SGHVS and CDR2 as FNYEAQ. CDR3 length equals 13 residues. V was pared by 5 bases and J by 5 bases, with 12 bases between. CDR3 nucleotides: TGTGCCAGCAGCGAGGGTGGAGGGTATGGCTACACCTTC. Its protein is CASSEGGGYGYTF.

This chain connects TRBV4-3 to TRBJ2-2; 10 nucleotides agree with TRBD2. This CDR3 is built from 19 residues. V was clipped by 0 bases and J by 2 bases; unmatched bases: 9. Germline V lookup: CDR1 LGHNA, CDR2 YSLEER. As DNA, the CDR3 is TGCGCCAGCAGCCAAGACTTGAGCCTAGCGGGGGCTAACACCGGGGAGCTGTTTTTT. Translating gives CASSQDLSLAGANTGELFF.

The chain uses TRBV25-1 and TRBJ2-5, with D possibly TRBD2 on 5 matching bases. There are 14 residues in the CDR3. Germline values: CDR1 MGHDK, CDR2 SYGVNS. The V gene lost 1 base and the J gene lost 5 bases, with 11 bases spanning the gap. CDR3 loop: CASSESPGGETQYF. CDR3 nucleotide sequence: TGTGCCAGCAGTGAATCCCCAGGCGGGGAGACCCAGTACTTC.

The chain joins TRBV27 to TRBJ2-1, with D possibly matching TRBD2 (7 bases). Germline lookup yields CDR1 MNHEY and CDR2 SMNVEV (reference sequence). This CDR3 has 11 amino acids. CDR3 amino acids: CSSGEGNEQFF. The CDR3 coding sequence is TGTTCCTCAGGGGAGGGGAATGAGCAGTTCTTC.

The J gene is TRBJ2-3, the V gene TRBV7-3; D not certain. There are 11 residues in the CDR3. The ends were cut back, 2 bases at V and 9 bases at J, with 6 bases in the middle. The germline V gene encodes CDR1 SGHTA and CDR2 FQGTGA. As DNA, the CDR3 is TGTGCCAGCAGCTTAGATGGGACGCAGTATTTT. Translation: CASSLDGTQYF. Drawing the rest from reference TRBV7-3 and TRBJ2-3, the complete variable domain is GAGVSQTPSNKVTEKGKYVELRCDPISGHTALYWYRQSLGQGPEFLIYFQGTGAADDSGLPNDRFFAVRPEGSVSTLKIQRTERGDSAVYLCASSLDGTQYFGPGTRLTVL.

The rearrangement uses TRBV5-1 and TRBJ2-2; D is unresolved. With 2 bases removed from V and 4 bases from J, the gap between germline ends came to 0 bases. Germline CDR1 is SGHRS and CDR2 is YFSETQ. CDR3 size: 11 residues. CDR3 sequence (DNA): TGCGCCAGCAGCTTCACCGGGGAGCTGTTTTTT. Its protein product is CASSFTGELFF.

This chain connects TRBV9 to TRBJ1-4, with D tentatively TRBD1 (6 bases). Germline V gene sequence: CDR1 SGDLS, CDR2 YYNGEE. This CDR3 spans 15 amino acids. The V end lost 3 bases, the J end lost 7 bases, and 16 bases lay between the germline ends. The CDR3 DNA reads TGTGCCAGCAGCGGTGGGGGGGCCGCGAGTGAAAAACTGTTTTTT. Its protein product is CASSGGGAASEKLFF.